Detailed here is one TCR beta chain. Its antigen remains unidentified. These data are taken from a study of graft-versus-host responses after intestinal transplantation. TCRdb's table, derived via immunoSEQ multiplex PCR, lists solely in-frame clones and lacks some. The data contain approximately 93,000 clones, less than 95% of them singletons. The CDR3 runs to 15 residues. J lost 9 bases, V lost 2 bases, and 8 bases had no gene match. Germline V gene data show CDR1 as MGHRA and CDR2 as YSYEKL. Broader study findings: GvH clones were found in recipient marrow; some appeared first in ileum or blood.

V gene TRBV4-1 combines with J gene TRBJ1-4; 8 bases line up with TRBD1. This TCR came from a human donor who was the organ donor for an intestinal transplant. Specimen: unstimulated CD8+ T cells sorted from spleen or lymph node cells, collected before transplant. The CDR3: CASSQFRTGWKKLFF. The CDR3 DNA follows: TGCGCCAGCAGCCAATTCCGGACAGGGTGGAAAAAACTGTTTTTT.